Presented here are 8 T cell receptor beta chains from one specimen sequenced in a study of blood T cell repertoires in COVID-19. TCRdb's copy holds only in-frame clones and misses some; the assay was immunoSEQ multiplex PCR. The top ten clones hold 5.5% of a sample with 250,000 or so clones, about 83% of them seen once. The specimen was peripheral blood. The source is a human donor in a cohort sampled during active COVID-19.

V is TRBV27 and J is TRBJ1-2, with D tentatively TRBD1 (6 bases). Trimming pared 3 bases from V and 4 bases from J, leaving 18 bases between. The CDR3 length is 16 residues. Per the germline V gene, CDR1 is MNHEY and CDR2 is SMNVEV (reference sequence). CDR3 sequence reads: CASSFSGEGLGYGYTF. CDR3 nucleotides: TGTGCCAGCAGTTTTTCAGGGGAAGGATTGGGCTATGGCTACACCTTC.

The chain combines TRBV11-2 with TRBJ1-1; a weak D match, TRBD1 (5 bases). Trimming took 3 bases from V and 5 from J, leaving 22 bases between them. Germline values: CDR1 SGHAT, CDR2 FQNNGV. This CDR3 comprises 17 residues. CDR3 DNA sequence: TGTGCCAGCAGCTTTAACACTTTCAGGGAGGGAAAGACTGAAGCTTTCTTT. It is translated as CASSFNTFREGKTEAFF.

This rearrangement joins TRBV25-1 to TRBJ1-2; D may be TRBD1 (5 bases). V was shortened by 5 bases and J by 9 bases, with 22 bases between the two germline ends. CDR1 and CDR2 (germline): MGHDK, SYGVNS. The CDR3 length is 15 residues. The CDR3 DNA reads as TGTGCCAGCAGTCCAATGGAGGGGAGAACAACGCGCTACACCTTC. Translating it yields CASSPMEGRTTRYTF.

This clone was detected a few times. CDR3 region: CASSYLGQGPYNEQFF. CDR3 nucleotide sequence: TGTGCCAGCAGTTACCTTGGACAGGGACCCTACAATGAGCAGTTCTTC. The chain couples TRBV6-5 to TRBJ2-1; 8 bases match TRBD1. This CDR3 contains 16 residues. With V trimmed by 2 bases and J by 2 bases, 5 bases remained unmatched. Per germline, CDR1 MNHEY and CDR2 SVGAGI.

CDR3 DNA: TGTGCCAGCAGTGAAGATGAGGGGCGGGGCACCGGGGAGCTGTTTTTT. This encodes CASSEDEGRGTGELFF. The chain is built from TRBV2 and TRBJ2-2, with D possibly matching TRBD2 (6 bases). Trimming stripped 1 base from V and 4 bases from J, with 13 bases between. This CDR3 comprises 16 residues. The germline V gene has CDR1 SNHLY and CDR2 FYNNEI.

The rearrangement joins TRBV6-5 to TRBJ2-5; perhaps TRBD2 as D (6 bases). In germline, CDR1 is MNHEY, CDR2 SVGAGI. The CDR3 is made up of 15 amino acids. Trimming shortened V by 6 bases and J by 5 bases, and 19 bases separated the two germline ends. CDR3 sequence (DNA): TGTGCCAGCAGCCTTTATGGCAGGGAGGATGAGACCCAGTACTTC. Residues: CASSLYGREDETQYF.

The chain couples TRBV4-2 to TRBJ2-7; D may be TRBD2 (6 bases). Trimming took 2 bases from V and 3 from J, leaving 8 bases between them. The CDR3 contains 13 residues. Germline values: CDR1 LGHNA, CDR2 YNFKEQ. CDR3 nucleotides: TGTGCCAGCAGCCAACCGGGGGTCTACGAGCAGTACTTC. It encodes CASSQPGVYEQYF.

The rearrangement uses TRBV21-1 and TRBJ1-2; TRBD1 reflects the table's D call only, with no check against the DNA. TRBV21-1 counts as a pseudogene. The CDR3 extends over 15 amino acids. The DNA of the CDR3 is TGTGCCAGCAGCACCTCGACAGGGAAGATCTATGGCTACACCTTC. Translating it yields CASSTSTGKIYGYTF.